This T cell receptor beta chain was recorded in a study of T cells in Graves' hyperthyroidism and ophthalmopathy. Study-wide results and limits: The blood repertoire included most of the expanded thyroid clonotypes above 0.001.

As regards this clonotype: The antigen is not known.

Disease duration under 2 months; hyperthyroidism patients were aged 18 to 65. Diagnoses were established using clinical symptoms, serum thyroxine and TRAb, thyroid ultrasound and orbital computed tomography. RNA transcripts yielded amplified TCR beta CDR3 regions. The TCR CDR3 first-round RT-PCR relied on the HTBI primer set. In TCRdb, the multiplex PCR reads were re-called with MiXCR into one record per CDR3 protein. Of 530,000 or so distinct CDR3 sequences listed, roughly 46% are singletons. The CDR3 totals 17 residues. Germline values: CDR1 SGHDT, CDR2 YYEEEE. V lost 4 bases and J lost 0; bases outside the gene matches: 10.

The sequenced sample consisted of peripheral blood or thyroid tissue (not recorded which). This TCR was recovered from a woman aged 18-35 years with Graves' hyperthyroidism. The J gene is TRBJ1-3, the V gene TRBV5-6, with TRBD1 identical over 7 bases. CDR3 sequence (DNA): TGTGCCAGCAGCCAAGGTGACAGGGCGACCTCTGGAAACACCATATATTTT. Its protein is CASSQGDRATSGNTIYF.